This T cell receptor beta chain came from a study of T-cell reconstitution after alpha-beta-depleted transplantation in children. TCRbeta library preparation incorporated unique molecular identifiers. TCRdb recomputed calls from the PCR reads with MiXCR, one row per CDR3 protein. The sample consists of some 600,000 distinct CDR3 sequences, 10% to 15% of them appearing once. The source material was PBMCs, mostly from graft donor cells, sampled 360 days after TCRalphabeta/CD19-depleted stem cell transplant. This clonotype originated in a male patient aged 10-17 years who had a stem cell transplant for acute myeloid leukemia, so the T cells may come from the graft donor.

The DNA of the CDR3 is TGTGCCAGCAGCCCATCAGGGATCGCTCCAGATACGCAGTATTTT. Its protein is CASSPSGIAPDTQYF. The rearrangement joins TRBV7-9 to TRBJ2-3; possibly TRBD1 for D (5 bases). Trimming took off 5 bases at V and 4 bases at J, with 16 bases between the two ends. The CDR3 is 15 amino acids. Germline V gives CDR1 SEHNR, CDR2 FQNEAQ (reference sequence).